These 24 T cell receptor beta chains came from one sample sequenced in a study of CD8 T cells in Susac syndrome. Reverse transcription used about 0.45 to 1 ug RNA and random hexamers. TCRdb passed the immunoSEQ multiplex PCR reads through MiXCR, listing each CDR3 protein once. The sample consists of about 300,000 distinct CDR3 sequences, approximately 90% of them appearing once. The sample taken for sequencing was CD8+ T cells from PBMCs. These receptors were collected from a human donor with multiple sclerosis.

V is TRBV19 and J is TRBJ2-1; no clear D. The germline CDR1 and CDR2 sequences are LNHDA and SQIVND (reference sequence). The V end lost 1 base, the J end lost 7 bases, and 11 bases lay between the germline ends. The CDR3 length is 14 residues. The CDR3 region is CASSIVGFANEQFF. As DNA, the CDR3 is TGTGCCAGTAGTATAGTAGGGTTTGCAAATGAGCAGTTCTTC.

This chain links TRBV5-6 with TRBJ1-1, with D maybe TRBD1 (5 bases). This CDR3 is 13 amino acids long. V shed 5 bases and J shed 5 bases, with 13 bases lying between them. Germline CDR1 reads SGHDT; CDR2 reads YYEEEE. CDR3: CASSQAGRTEAFF. Here the CDR3 DNA reads TGTGCCAGCAGTCAAGCAGGGAGAACTGAAGCTTTCTTT. The complete variable domain, with remaining parts taken from reference TRBV5-6 and TRBJ1-1, reads DAGVTQSPTHLIKTRGQQVTLRCSPKSGHDTVSWYQQALGQGPQFIFQYYEEEERQRGNFPDRFSGHQFPNYSSELNVNALLLGDSALYLCASSQAGRTEAFFGQGTRLTVV.

The chain has TRBV20-1 and TRBJ2-3, with a possible D match to TRBD2 (6 bases). CDR3 length: 14 residues. Looked up from germline, CDR1 is DFQATT and CDR2 is SNEGSKA (reference sequence). The V and J ends lost 5 bases and 1 base respectively, with 13 bases between them. CDR3 nucleotides: TGCAGTGCTTGGACTACCGCTGGCACAGATACGCAGTATTTT. Translating gives CSAWTTAGTDTQYF.

The CDR3 protein is CASTRRDLGETQYF. In DNA form, the CDR3 reads TGTGCCAGCACCCGGAGGGATCTAGGGGAGACCCAGTACTTC. The chain uses TRBV2 and TRBJ2-5; possibly TRBD2 for D (6 bases). The V gene's germline CDR1 is SNHLY and CDR2 FYNNEI. This CDR3 has 14 residues. With 7 bases removed from V and 5 bases from J, the gap between germline ends came to 17 bases.

The chain joins TRBV12-3 or TRBV12-4 to TRBJ2-7; D uncertain. This CDR3 is built from 12 residues. V was shortened by 6 bases and J by 5 bases, with 11 bases between the two germline ends. Here the CDR3 reads CASRPLPHEQYF. CDR3 DNA sequence: TGTGCCAGCAGACCCTTACCGCACGAGCAGTACTTC.

V gene TRBV29-1 combines with J gene TRBJ2-1; 9 nucleotides line up with TRBD2. The CDR3 is 16 amino acids. The V gene end was trimmed by 2 bases and the J gene end by 2 bases; junction bases not matched to a gene: 7. CDR1 SQVTM and CDR2 ANQGSEA come from the germline V gene. In nucleotides, the CDR3 is TGCAGCGTTGAAAGTAGCGGGAGCTTCCCCTACAATGAGCAGTTCTTC. Its protein is CSVESSGSFPYNEQFF.

The rearrangement joins TRBV10-3 to TRBJ2-7; 12 positions agree with TRBD2. Unmatched junction bases numbered 4, after V lost 4 bases and J lost 6 bases. Germline CDR1 ENHRY, CDR2 SYGVKD. The CDR3 extends over 14 amino acids. The CDR3 reads CAISVLAGGREQYF. As DNA, the CDR3 is TGTGCCATCAGTGTCCTAGCGGGGGGGCGCGAGCAGTACTTC.

This chain connects TRBV19 to TRBJ1-5; 7 positions match TRBD1. Germline trimming cut 5 bases from V and 3 bases from J; bases unmatched to any gene: 4. The CDR3 extends over 14 amino acids. Germline CDR1 and CDR2: LNHDA and SQIVND (reference sequence). The CDR3 is CASSVGTVNQPQHF. The CDR3, as DNA: TGTGCCAGTAGTGTGGGGACAGTCAATCAGCCCCAGCATTTT.

The CDR3: CAWSSGQGLSGNTIYF. CDR3 bases: TGTGCCTGGAGTTCTGGTCAGGGCCTCTCTGGAAACACCATATATTTT. The chain has TRBV30 and TRBJ1-3; D might be TRBD1 (5 bases). Germline lookup yields CDR1 GTSNPN and CDR2 SVGIG (reference sequence). This CDR3 region has 16 residues. Trimming stripped 2 bases from V and 0 bases from J, with 14 bases between. The variable domain in full, completed from reference TRBV30 and TRBJ1-3, reads SQTIHQWPATLVQPVGSPLSLECTVEGTSNPNLYWYRQAAGRGLQLLFYSVGIGQISSEVPQNLSASRPQDRQFILSSKKLLLSDSGFYLCAWSSGQGLSGNTIYFGEGSWLTVV.

A few counts support this clonotype. This chain uses TRBV29-1 with TRBJ2-3; no reliable D call. The V gene's germline CDR1 is SQVTM and CDR2 ANQGSEA. This CDR3 is built from 10 residues. The V and J ends lost 4 bases and 3 bases respectively, with 2 bases between them. The CDR3 DNA sequence: TGCAGCGTTGTTACAGATACGCAGTATTTT. As protein: CSVVTDTQYF.

This clonotype was recorded only once. This chain uses TRBV12-3 or TRBV12-4 with TRBJ1-1; D gene ambiguous. This CDR3 region has 12 residues. Trimming took 4 bases from V and 3 from J, leaving 6 bases between them. The CDR3 sequence is CASSSVYTEAFF. The DNA for the CDR3 is TGTGCCAGCAGTTCGGTGTACACTGAAGCTTTCTTT.

The chain joins TRBV24-1 to TRBJ2-3; 7 positions agree with TRBD1. After removal of 5 bases from V and 3 bases from J, the junction contained 10 bases not matched to a gene. Germline V gene lookup returns CDR1 KGHDR and CDR2 SFDVKD. The CDR3 loop spans 16 amino acids. In DNA, the CDR3 is TGTGCCACCAGTGGCGAGGACGGGACAGCTACAGATACGCAGTATTTT. This encodes CATSGEDGTATDTQYF.

The V and J genes are TRBV7-8 and TRBJ2-7; 9 nucleotides align to TRBD2. The CDR3 covers 14 residues. Germline loops: CDR1 SGHVS, CDR2 FQNEAQ. V shed 6 bases and J 4 bases; nucleotides not matched to a gene: 7. Here the CDR3 DNA reads TGTGCCAGCAGTGTTAGCGGGAGTCGGTACGAGCAGTACTTC. Protein: CASSVSGSRYEQYF.

The chain combines TRBV5-4 with TRBJ1-2, with TRBD1 as a possible D gene (6 bases). Germline assignment: CDR1 SGHNT and CDR2 YYREEE (reference sequence). The V gene lost 6 bases and the J gene lost 5 bases, with 17 bases spanning the gap. The CDR3 loop spans 14 amino acids. The CDR3 DNA follows: TGTGCCAGCAACGAGGGGGGGGATGAATATGGCTACACCTTC. It encodes CASNEGGDEYGYTF.

The CDR3, as DNA: TGTGCCAGCAGCTTCTCCGGGACTAGCCCAGATACGCAGTATTTT. As protein: CASSFSGTSPDTQYF. This chain joins TRBV9 and TRBJ2-3; TRBD2 matches at 9 bases. Trimming removed 4 bases from V and 4 bases from J; junction bases left unmatched: 7. There are 15 residues in the CDR3. The germline V gene encodes CDR1 SGDLS and CDR2 YYNGEE.

DNA of the CDR3: TGTGCCAGCAGTTACCAGACTGCCGAGCAGTACTTC. It codes for CASSYQTAEQYF. This sequence joins TRBV6-2 or TRBV6-3 and TRBJ2-7; D ambiguous. Germline V lookup: CDR1 MNHEY, CDR2 SVGEGT. V gave up 2 bases and J gave up 6 bases, with 8 bases separating them. The CDR3 is 12 residues long.

This rearrangement joins TRBV9 to TRBJ2-1, with D maybe TRBD2 (7 bases). The germline V gene encodes CDR1 SGDLS and CDR2 YYNGEE. The CDR3 is made up of 15 amino acids. V dropped 2 bases and J dropped 10 bases, with 19 bases sitting between them. Written as DNA, the CDR3 is TGTGCCAGCAGCGTCGGGACACAGGGAGGGAGCGAGCAGTTCTTC. Protein sequence: CASSVGTQGGSEQFF.

This rearrangement joins TRBV20-1 to TRBJ1-2; perhaps TRBD1 as D (5 bases). Germline CDR1 reads DFQATT; CDR2 reads SNEGSKA (reference sequence). CDR3 length equals 15 residues. V was pared by 5 bases and J by 2 bases, with 18 bases between. The CDR3 DNA reads as TGCAGTGCTCGCGACACCAGGGAAGGAAACTATGGCTACACCTTC. As protein: CSARDTREGNYGYTF.

J is TRBJ2-7 and V is TRBV27; unclear D gene. V was cut by 7 bases and J by 7 bases, with 8 bases left in between. CDR1 and CDR2 (germline): MNHEY, SMNVEV (reference sequence). The CDR3 spans 10 residues. The chain's CDR3 is CASTWKEQYF. As DNA, the CDR3 is TGTGCCAGCACGTGGAAAGAGCAGTACTTC.

The chain uses TRBV7-9 and TRBJ2-7; TRBD1 matches at 7 bases. V gave up 5 bases and J gave up 2 bases; unmatched junction bases: 9. Germline V gives CDR1 SEHNR, CDR2 FQNEAQ (reference sequence). The CDR3 length is 15 residues. The CDR3, as DNA: TGTGCCAGCAGCGCGAGACAGGGCGAGGCCTACGAGCAGTACTTC. It yields the protein CASSARQGEAYEQYF.

This clonotype has more than one count but fewer than ten. The V gene is TRBV5-6, the J gene TRBJ2-5, with D possibly matching TRBD2 (6 bases). CDR1 is SGHDT, CDR2 YYEEEE, per germline. CDR3 length equals 15 residues. V was clipped by 4 bases and J by 3 bases, with 16 bases between them. The CDR3 sequence: CASSPGRRGKETQYF. CDR3 sequence (DNA): TGTGCCAGCAGCCCTGGGCGGCGGGGCAAAGAGACCCAGTACTTC.

The J gene is TRBJ1-5, the V gene TRBV12-3 or TRBV12-4; D is unclear. Deletions cut 4 bases from V and 2 bases from J, with 9 bases between. This CDR3 spans 14 amino acids. The CDR3 region has the DNA TGTGCCAGCAGTTCTTCCCCCGGCAATCAGCCCCAGCATTTT. It translates to CASSSSPGNQPQHF.

The chain is built from TRBV3-1 and TRBJ2-1; D remains unclear. Trimming pared 5 bases from V and 2 bases from J, leaving 22 bases between. The CDR3 is 18 residues long. The germline gives CDR1 LGHDT, CDR2 YNNKEL (reference sequence). CDR3 residues: CASSNQVVEIQAYNEQFF. CDR3 bases: TGTGCCAGCAGCAACCAAGTGGTAGAAATTCAGGCCTACAATGAGCAGTTCTTC.

The rearrangement joins TRBV28 to TRBJ2-3; D perhaps matches TRBD2 (6 bases). Trimming cost V 3 bases and J 2 bases, with 12 bases left between them. There are 15 residues in the CDR3. Germline V lookup: CDR1 MDHEN, CDR2 SYDVKM. The CDR3 DNA follows: TGTGCCAGCAGTTTGGGCCTAGCGTACACAGATACGCAGTATTTT. It codes for CASSLGLAYTDTQYF.